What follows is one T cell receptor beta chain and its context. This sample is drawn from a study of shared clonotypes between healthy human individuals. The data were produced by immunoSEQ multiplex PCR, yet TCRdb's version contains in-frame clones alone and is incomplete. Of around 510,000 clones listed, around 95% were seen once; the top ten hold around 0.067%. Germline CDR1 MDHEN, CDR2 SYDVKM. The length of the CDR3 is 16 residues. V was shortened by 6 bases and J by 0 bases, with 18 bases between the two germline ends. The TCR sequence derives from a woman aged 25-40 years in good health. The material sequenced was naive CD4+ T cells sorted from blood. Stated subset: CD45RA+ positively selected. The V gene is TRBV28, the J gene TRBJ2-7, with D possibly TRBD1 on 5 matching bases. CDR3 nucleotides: TGTGCCAGCAGCTCCCCCGGCAGGGCAAGCTCCTACGAGCAGTACTTC. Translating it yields CASSSPGRASSYEQYF.